The entry below describes one TCR beta chain. The antigen is not known. This specimen belongs to a study of response to subunit inactivated influenza vaccine. General study points: It was suggested by the authors that few new T cells are recruited by each seasonal influenza vaccination.

Germline V gene sequence: CDR1 LGHDT, CDR2 YNNKEL (reference sequence). This CDR3 is 16 amino acids long. V dropped 0 bases and J dropped 1 base, with 10 bases sitting between them. TCRdb reprocessed the RT-PCR reads via MiXCR and lists one record per CDR3 protein. The repertoire holds about 520,000 distinct CDR3 sequences, with around 7.7% as singletons. The clonotype comes from a man between 50 and 75 years old who received an inactivated influenza vaccine. The sequences come from PBMCs from blood, collected roughly 24 months after vaccination. The V and J genes are TRBV3-1 and TRBJ2-1, with D possibly called TRBD1 or TRBD2 (5 bases each). The CDR3 sequence: CASSQEWDPSYNEQFF. CDR3 in DNA: TGTGCCAGCAGCCAAGAATGGGACCCTTCCTACAATGAGCAGTTCTTC.